Listed here are 27 T cell receptor beta chains from one sample, sequenced in a study of T cell responses to AZD1222 COVID-19 vaccine. The assay was immunoSEQ multiplex PCR, and TCRdb's table has in-frame clones only and misses some. The table lists about 35,000 clones, 80% to 90% of them singletons. The source material was peripheral blood, sampled on day 0 of AZD1222 vaccination. The receptor set was obtained from an adult in good health.

The chain has TRBV7-3 and TRBJ1-1; D gene unclear. V was clipped by 2 bases and J by 4 bases, with 14 bases between them. Per the germline V gene, CDR1 is SGHTA and CDR2 is FQGTGA. This CDR3 has 15 residues. This chain's CDR3 is CASSLSAGKGTEAFF. The DNA of the CDR3 is TGTGCCAGCAGCTTATCGGCGGGGAAAGGCACTGAAGCTTTCTTT.

J is TRBJ2-3 and V is TRBV13; D is ambiguous. Germline assignment: CDR1 PRHDT and CDR2 FYEKMQ (reference sequence). Trimming took 4 bases from V and 3 from J, leaving 11 bases between them. The CDR3 spans 14 residues. CDR3 DNA sequence: TGTGCCAGCAGCTCCGCACCTTTGACAGATACGCAGTATTTT. Its protein is CASSSAPLTDTQYF. The whole variable domain, filled in from reference TRBV13 and TRBJ2-3, reads AAGVIQSPRHLIKEKRETATLKCYPIPRHDTVYWYQQGPGQDPQFLISFYEKMQSDKGSIPDRFSAQQFSDYHSELNMSSLELGDSALYFCASSSAPLTDTQYFGPGTRLTVL.

The chain is built from TRBV7-2 and TRBJ2-7; D might be TRBD1 (6 bases). Per germline, CDR1 SGHTA and CDR2 FQGNSA. The V end was cut by 5 bases, the J end by 0 bases, with 11 bases between. The CDR3 length is 14 residues. CDR3 protein: CASSPGTSSYEQYF. The DNA for the CDR3 is TGTGCCAGCAGCCCTGGGACATCCTCCTACGAGCAGTACTTC.

V usage is TRBV6-5 and J usage is TRBJ1-2, with D maybe TRBD1 (5 bases). Germline CDR1 is MNHEY and CDR2 is SVGAGI. V was cut by 7 bases and J by 9 bases, with 12 bases left in between. The CDR3 contains 11 residues. This CDR3 reads CASTQGGSYTF. The CDR3 region has the DNA TGTGCCAGCACCCAGGGTGGGAGCTACACCTTC.

The chain couples TRBV6-5 to TRBJ2-7; 8 bases line up with TRBD2. The germline V gene encodes CDR1 MNHEY and CDR2 SVGAGI. V lost 5 bases to trimming and J lost 3 bases; unmatched junction nucleotides: 9. This CDR3 has 15 amino acids. The CDR3 loop reads CASSPYGAGVYEQYF. The DNA for the CDR3 is TGTGCCAGCAGTCCCTACGGAGCGGGAGTCTACGAGCAGTACTTC.

This sequence joins TRBV21-1 and TRBJ1-6; TRBD1 reflects the table's D call only, with no check against the DNA. TRBV21-1 is shown as a pseudogene. This CDR3 comprises 14 residues. The CDR3 DNA reads TGTGCCAGCAGCATCGACAGCCGAAATTCACCCCTCCACTTT. This codes for CASSIDSRNSPLHF.

This sequence joins TRBV28 and TRBJ1-1, with D unresolved. The CDR3 runs 14 residues. CDR1 MDHEN and CDR2 SYDVKM come from the germline V gene. Deletions cut 4 bases from V and 0 bases from J, with 9 bases between. The CDR3 coding sequence is TGTGCCAGCAGTTACCTAGCCTTGAACACTGAAGCTTTCTTT. Protein sequence: CASSYLALNTEAFF. Combining the CDR3 with reference TRBV28 and TRBJ1-1 gives the whole variable domain DVKVTQSSRYLVKRTGEKVFLECVQDMDHENMFWYRQDPGLGLRLIYFSYDVKMKEKGDIPEGYSVSREKKERFSLILESASTNQTSMYLCASSYLALNTEAFFGQGTRLTVV.

The V gene is TRBV7-2, the J gene TRBJ1-2; weak D call: TRBD1 (5 bases). The CDR3 has 14 residues. Trimming took off 1 base at V and 6 bases at J, with 12 bases between the two ends. Germline CDR1 is SGHTA and CDR2 is FQGNSA. The CDR3 is CASSLGWQGDGYTF. The CDR3 DNA is TGTGCCAGCAGCTTAGGGTGGCAGGGTGATGGCTACACCTTC.

The J gene is TRBJ1-6, the V gene TRBV9, with TRBD1 identical over 10 bases. Germline loops: CDR1 SGDLS, CDR2 YYNGEE. J gave up 2 bases and V 3 bases, and 2 bases lay outside the gene matches. This CDR3 region has 16 residues. Written as DNA, the CDR3 is TGTGCCAGCAGCGCCGGGACAGGGGCCTATAATTCACCCCTCCACTTT. The encoded protein is CASSAGTGAYNSPLHF.

The rearrangement uses TRBV30 and TRBJ1-2; D is unclear. The CDR3 sequence is 14 residues long. The V gene lost 1 base and the J gene lost 4 bases, with 13 bases spanning the gap. CDR1 GTSNPN and CDR2 SVGIG come from the germline V gene (reference sequence). The CDR3 protein is CAWSATVGFYGYTF. CDR3 in DNA: TGTGCCTGGAGTGCCACCGTGGGATTCTATGGCTACACCTTC.

V gene TRBV29-1 combines with J gene TRBJ2-5, with TRBD1 matching 8 bases. V dropped 4 bases and J dropped 4; count of bases not matched to a gene: 8. Germline V gene lookup returns CDR1 SQVTM and CDR2 ANQGSEA. The CDR3 consists of 14 residues. CDR3 in DNA: TGCAGCGTTGCCCCCTCTGGACAGGGAGAGACCCAGTACTTC. As protein: CSVAPSGQGETQYF.

This clone has only one observation. The DNA for the CDR3 is TGTGCCAGCAGTTCGAGGGATCATGGCTACACCTTC. This codes for CASSSRDHGYTF. The V gene is TRBV6-2 or TRBV6-3, the J gene TRBJ1-2; D not certain. The CDR3 loop spans 12 amino acids. Trimming removed 4 bases at V and 6 bases at J, with 9 bases between. Germline-derived CDR1 and CDR2 are MNHEY and SVGEGT.

CDR3 DNA: TGTGCCAGCAGCTTGAGCGGGGGATTAACAGATACGCAGTATTTT. Translation: CASSLSGGLTDTQYF. The chain couples TRBV7-2 to TRBJ2-3; 8 bases fit TRBD2. The V segment lost 3 bases and the J segment 3 bases; nucleotides outside the gene matches: 5. CDR1 and CDR2 from the germline V gene are SGHTA and FQGNSA. The CDR3 covers 15 residues.

This clone has just one count. The genes are TRBV7-7 and TRBJ2-5, with a possible D match to TRBD1 (5 bases). Looked up from germline, CDR1 is SSHAT and CDR2 is FNYEAQ (reference sequence). The CDR3 consists of 13 residues. Trimming cost V 1 base and J 3 bases, with 6 bases left between them. CDR3 DNA sequence: TGTGCCAGCAGCTTAGGACAGAAAGAGACCCAGTACTTC. This sequence encodes CASSLGQKETQYF.

The gene calls are TRBV19 and TRBJ2-1; 10 bases are shared with TRBD2. Germline CDR1 and CDR2: LNHDA and SQIVND (reference sequence). Trimming at V came to 4 bases and at J to 8 bases, leaving 5 bases not matched to a gene. This CDR3 has 14 residues. Written as DNA, the CDR3 is TGTGCCAGTAGTACAGCTAGCGGGAGTGATGAGCAGTTCTTC. Its translation is CASSTASGSDEQFF.

The V gene is TRBV6-6, the J gene TRBJ1-1; no definite D call. Trimming pared 6 bases from V and 1 base from J, leaving 3 bases between. This CDR3 has 11 amino acids. Germline CDR1 MNHNY, CDR2 SVGAGI (reference sequence). The CDR3 nucleotides read TGTGCCAGCAGCCCGAACACTGAAGCTTTCTTT. Translating gives CASSPNTEAFF.

This chain uses TRBV7-3 with TRBJ2-3; 10 nucleotides line up with TRBD2. The V gene's germline CDR1 is SGHTA and CDR2 FQGTGA. The trim removed 5 bases at V and 2 bases at J, leaving 4 bases unmatched. This CDR3 is 15 amino acids long. CDR3 nucleotide sequence: TGTGCCAGCAGCGCTAGCGGGGGTATCACAGATACGCAGTATTTT. This codes for CASSASGGITDTQYF.

V usage is TRBV5-4 and J usage is TRBJ1-1; D may be TRBD1 (6 bases). The length of the CDR3 is 15 residues. The germline CDR1 and CDR2 sequences are SGHNT and YYREEE (reference sequence). Trimming removed 2 bases from V and 2 bases from J, with 13 bases in between. CDR3 protein: CASSLKQGFNTEAFF. The CDR3 region has the DNA TGTGCCAGCAGCTTAAAACAGGGCTTTAACACTGAAGCTTTCTTT.

The chain links TRBV6-2 or TRBV6-3 to TRBJ2-6; 8 bases fit TRBD2. The V gene's germline CDR1 is MNHEY and CDR2 SVGEGT. The CDR3 runs 15 residues. Germline trimming cut 4 bases from V and 6 bases from J; bases unmatched to any gene: 5. The CDR3 loop reads CASSLGTSEANVLTF. CDR3 in DNA: TGTGCCAGCAGTTTGGGGACTAGTGAGGCCAACGTCCTGACTTTC.

This chain links TRBV11-1 with TRBJ2-5; weak D call: TRBD2 (5 bases). Germline CDR1 SGHAT, CDR2 FQDESV (reference sequence). This CDR3 region has 15 residues. V dropped 0 bases and J dropped 7 bases, with 15 bases sitting between them. Here the CDR3 DNA reads TGTGCCAGCAGCTTAGCGACCGGGCGAGGAGGGACCCAGTACTTC. Translation: CASSLATGRGGTQYF.

The CDR3 region has the DNA TGTGCCAGCACCCCGGGACAGGTTGGCCAGCAGTTCTTC. This sequence encodes CASTPGQVGQQFF. The gene calls are TRBV6-6 and TRBJ2-1; the match to TRBD1 covers 8 bases. CDR3 length equals 13 residues. Trimming removed 7 bases from V and 11 bases from J; junction bases left unmatched: 10. The germline V gene has CDR1 MNHNY and CDR2 SVGAGI (reference sequence).

This chain connects TRBV14 to TRBJ1-2, with 8 bases lining up with TRBD1. Germline values: CDR1 SGHDN, CDR2 FVKESK. This CDR3 has 17 residues. V shed 4 bases and J 2 bases; nucleotides not matched to a gene: 12. CDR3 coding DNA: TGTGCCAGCAGCCCCAACCGGGACAGGCTACTGAACTATGGCTACACCTTC. This sequence encodes CASSPNRDRLLNYGYTF.

This clone was recorded only once. The rearrangement links TRBV7-2 to TRBJ1-1; D is uncertain. CDR1 and CDR2 (germline): SGHTA, FQGNSA. This CDR3 has 14 amino acids. V lost 5 bases and J 1 base, leaving 11 bases between the germline ends. As DNA, the CDR3 is TGTGCCAGCAGCCCAGCCGTAGAGAACACTGAAGCTTTCTTT. Translation: CASSPAVENTEAFF.

V gene TRBV24-1 combines with J gene TRBJ2-1; D is perhaps TRBD1 (6 bases). V was clipped by 1 base and J by 6 bases, with 12 bases between them. The CDR3 runs to 15 residues. The V gene's germline CDR1 is KGHDR and CDR2 SFDVKD. This CDR3 reads CATSDLNRESNEQFF. The CDR3 bases are TGTGCCACCAGTGATTTAAACAGGGAATCCAATGAGCAGTTCTTC.

The J gene is TRBJ2-7, the V gene TRBV29-1; 8 bases fit TRBD2. The CDR3 consists of 16 residues. Trimming cost V 6 bases and J 2 bases; bases outside gene matches: 15. CDR1 and CDR2 from the germline V gene are SQVTM and ANQGSEA. The CDR3 nucleotides are TGCAGCGTATTGGGACTAAGCGGGAGATTAGCCTACGAGCAGTACTTC. It is translated as CSVLGLSGRLAYEQYF.

Only one count was recorded for this clone. The V call is TRBV30, the J call TRBJ1-1; tentatively, D is TRBD1 (5 bases). V gave up 0 bases and J gave up 3 bases, with 17 bases separating them. This CDR3 region has 16 residues. Germline CDR1 is GTSNPN and CDR2 is SVGIG (reference sequence). The CDR3 region is CAWSVAGHARDTEAFF. CDR3 nucleotide sequence: TGTGCCTGGAGTGTAGCGGGGCACGCACGGGACACTGAAGCTTTCTTT. The full variable domain, rest sourced from reference TRBV30 and TRBJ1-1, is SQTIHQWPATLVQPVGSPLSLECTVEGTSNPNLYWYRQAAGRGLQLLFYSVGIGQISSEVPQNLSASRPQDRQFILSSKKLLLSDSGFYLCAWSVAGHARDTEAFFGQGTRLTVV.

The rearrangement joins TRBV6-1 to TRBJ1-6, with TRBD1 as a possible D gene (6 bases). Trimming took 1 base from V and 13 from J, leaving 17 bases between them. The CDR3 runs 15 residues. Germline V gene lookup returns CDR1 MNHNS and CDR2 SASEGT. CDR3 nucleotides: TGTGCCAGCAGTGAAGGGACAGCAAGTTCATCGCCCCTCCACTTT. This codes for CASSEGTASSSPLHF.